The T cell receptor beta chain under discussion was sequenced for a study of T cells after yellow fever vaccination. As for the study in general: Any fraction with a low cell number was prepared using SMART-Seq v4 Ultra Low Input.

TCRdb independently ran MiXCR on the 5' RACE reads; one entry per CDR3 protein. The table includes hundreds of thousands of distinct CDR3 sequences, less than 25% detected once. CDR3 size: 15 residues. Germline CDR1 and CDR2: DFQATT and SNEGSKA (reference sequence). The junction had 4 bases not matched to a gene; V was cut back by 0 bases and J by 4 bases. V is TRBV20-1 and J is TRBJ1-5; TRBD1 matches at 9 bases. This receptor was taken from a man aged 18 to 30 who received the YFV17D yellow fever vaccine. This sample comprised PBMCs, obtained about 21 days after the first yellow fever vaccination. In nucleotides, the CDR3 is TGCAGTGCTAGAGATCCGACAGGGGGGAATCAGCCCCAGCATTTT. As protein: CSARDPTGGNQPQHF.